The present TCR beta chain was sequenced within a study of regulatory T cells in long-lasting Graves disease. Study-wide context: Persistent Graves' disease denoted over 5 years of antithyroid drugs plus positive TSH receptor antibodies.

Time point: persistent/refractory GD, antithyroid drugs over 5 years with positive TRAb. Isolated PBMC RNA provided the starting material for the TCR library. The CDR3 has 14 residues. Trimming cost V 3 bases and J 0 bases, with 9 bases left between them. Germline CDR1 is SNHLY and CDR2 is FYNNEI. This clonotype has a count of ten or more. Arm-PCR of CDR3 regions with iRepertoire HTBI primers generated TCR beta libraries. TCRdb used MiXCR to reprocess the multiplex PCR reads, holding one entry per CDR3 protein. The sample holds roughly 400,000 distinct CDR3 sequences; roughly 20% are singletons and the top ten take 20%.

This clonotype originated in a female donor with Graves disease. The J gene is TRBJ2-7, the V gene TRBV2; D is ambiguous. Sequenced here: peripheral blood mononuclear cells (PBMCs), sampled when the disease was refractory, from a patient treated with antithyroid drugs. The CDR3 reads CASSDSSPSYEQYF. DNA of the CDR3: TGTGCCAGCAGTGATAGCAGCCCCTCCTACGAGCAGTACTTC.